This is a list of T cell receptor beta chains from one sample in a study of blood T cell repertoires in COVID-19. TCRdb keeps only in-frame clones here, not all; method: immunoSEQ multiplex PCR. This sample has fewer than 350,000 clones, with roughly 79% found just once. Sequencing was performed on peripheral blood. These receptors all stem from a woman aged 55-75 years with active or convalescent COVID-19. The CDR3 runs from the conserved cysteine through the conserved F or W. The D gene is left open where the match is weak. Clone size, where shown, is once, few, many, or a class for clones that have expanded.

j_gene: TRBJ1-4
d_gene: TRBD1
abundance: NA
v_gene: TRBV19
CDR3nt: TGTGCCAGTAGTGTTACAGGGGCAACTAATGAAAAACTGTTTTTT
CDR3aa: CASSVTGATNEKLFF

j_gene: TRBJ2-7
d_gene: TRBD1
abundance: NA
v_gene: TRBV5-5
CDR3nt: TGTGCCAGCAGCTACAGGACAGGCTACGAGCAGTACTTC
CDR3aa: CASSYRTGYEQYF

j_gene: TRBJ2-2
d_gene: NA
abundance: NA
v_gene: TRBV6-1
CDR3nt: TGTGCCAGCAGTGAACAGGCAACCGGGGAGCTGTTTTTT
CDR3aa: CASSEQATGELFF

j_gene: TRBJ1-2
d_gene: NA
abundance: NA
v_gene: TRBV7-9
CDR3nt: TGTGCCAGCAGCTTAGCGTCCGACAGACACTATGGCTACACCTTC
CDR3aa: CASSLASDRHYGYTF

j_gene: TRBJ1-3
d_gene: NA
abundance: NA
v_gene: TRBV3-1/TRBV3-2
CDR3nt: TGTGCCAGCAGCCCTACGAGGAGTGGAAACACCATATATTTT
CDR3aa: CASSPTRSGNTIYF

j_gene: TRBJ2-1
d_gene: NA
abundance: NA
v_gene: TRBV14
CDR3nt: TGTGCCAGCAGCCAAGGGGGGCGTACAGGGTGGCAGTTCTTC
CDR3aa: CASSQGGRTGWQFF

j_gene: TRBJ1-1
d_gene: NA
abundance: NA
v_gene: TRBV11-1
CDR3nt: TGTGCCAGCAGCTTTGACGGGAGCACTGAAGCTTTCTTT
CDR3aa: CASSFDGSTEAFF

j_gene: TRBJ1-5
d_gene: TRBD1
abundance: NA
v_gene: TRBV6-2/TRBV6-3
CDR3nt: TGTGCCAGCAGTCCGGACAGGGGGCACTATCAGCCCCAGCATTTT
CDR3aa: CASSPDRGHYQPQHF

j_gene: TRBJ1-5
d_gene: TRBD1
abundance: NA
v_gene: TRBV27
CDR3nt: TGTGCCAGCAGCTACGGGACAGCCGGTCAGCCCCAGCATTTT
CDR3aa: CASSYGTAGQPQHF

j_gene: TRBJ2-1
d_gene: TRBD2
abundance: NA
v_gene: TRBV4-2
CDR3nt: TGTGCCAGCAGCTCCCCAGAGGTTAGCGGGGGGGCGGATGAGCAGTTCTTC
CDR3aa: CASSSPEVSGGADEQFF

j_gene: TRBJ1-1
d_gene: NA
abundance: NA
v_gene: TRBV6-5
CDR3nt: TGTGCCAGCAGTTATCACCAGGAAGGGGCTGAAGCTTTCTTT
CDR3aa: CASSYHQEGAEAFF

j_gene: TRBJ1-2
d_gene: NA
abundance: NA
v_gene: TRBV30
CDR3nt: TGTGCCTGGAGTAGCAGGGGTTATGGCTACACCTTC
CDR3aa: CAWSSRGYGYTF

j_gene: TRBJ1-1
d_gene: NA
abundance: many
v_gene: TRBV5-1
CDR3nt: TGCGCCAGCCGTGACATCACGAACACTGAAGCTTTCTTT
CDR3aa: CASRDITNTEAFF

j_gene: TRBJ1-2
d_gene: NA
abundance: NA
v_gene: TRBV6-2/TRBV6-3
CDR3nt: TGTGCCAGCAGTTTCGACAGGATCTATGGCTACACCTTC
CDR3aa: CASSFDRIYGYTF

j_gene: TRBJ2-1
d_gene: TRBD2
abundance: few
v_gene: TRBV7-7
CDR3nt: TGTGCCAGCAGCCGAGGGGTTAGCGGGGGGGCCCCATACAATGAGCAGTTCTTC
CDR3aa: CASSRGVSGGAPYNEQFF

j_gene: TRBJ1-5
d_gene: NA
abundance: NA
v_gene: TRBV21-1
CDR3nt: TGTGCCAGCAGCAAGGCTCCCGGTCAGGGGAATCAGCCCCAGCATTTT
CDR3aa: CASSKAPGQGNQPQHF

j_gene: TRBJ2-2
d_gene: TRBD1
abundance: NA
v_gene: TRBV19
CDR3nt: TGTGCCAGTCGAACCCCGGGACAGGGGGCGGACACCGGGGAGCTGTTTTTT
CDR3aa: CASRTPGQGADTGELFF

j_gene: TRBJ2-1
d_gene: TRBD1
abundance: NA
v_gene: TRBV29-1
CDR3nt: TGCAGCGTTCTGGGACAGTTCCACAATGAGCAGTTCTTC
CDR3aa: CSVLGQFHNEQFF

j_gene: TRBJ2-5
d_gene: TRBD1
abundance: NA
v_gene: TRBV9
CDR3nt: TGTGCCAGCAGCCCAGGGGGCGAGACCCAGTACTTC
CDR3aa: CASSPGGETQYF

j_gene: TRBJ2-7
d_gene: TRBD2
abundance: NA
v_gene: TRBV18
CDR3nt: TGTGCCAGCTCACCTAGCGGGGGGGAGTACGAGCAGTACTTC
CDR3aa: CASSPSGGEYEQYF

j_gene: TRBJ2-3
d_gene: TRBD2
abundance: NA
v_gene: TRBV29-1
CDR3nt: TGCAGCGTTGCCACTAGCGGGGGCAGCACAGATACGCAGTATTTT
CDR3aa: CSVATSGGSTDTQYF

j_gene: TRBJ2-1
d_gene: NA
abundance: NA
v_gene: TRBV29-1
CDR3nt: TGCAGCGTTGGGGTAGTACGGGGCTACAATGAGCAGTTCTTC
CDR3aa: CSVGVVRGYNEQFF

j_gene: TRBJ2-7
d_gene: TRBD2
abundance: NA
v_gene: TRBV11-2
CDR3nt: TGTGCCAGCAGTCCGACTAGCGGGGGAGCATACGAGCAGTACTTC
CDR3aa: CASSPTSGGAYEQYF

j_gene: TRBJ2-5
d_gene: NA
abundance: NA
v_gene: TRBV6-5
CDR3nt: TGTGCCAGCAGTTCTCCCCCTCAGGAGACCCAGTACTTC
CDR3aa: CASSSPPQETQYF

j_gene: TRBJ1-5
d_gene: TRBD1
abundance: NA
v_gene: TRBV27
CDR3nt: TGTGCCAGCAGTCCCCGCGGACAGGCCAATCAGCCCCAGCATTTT
CDR3aa: CASSPRGQANQPQHF

j_gene: TRBJ2-5
d_gene: NA
abundance: NA
v_gene: TRBV24-1
CDR3nt: TGTGCCACCAGTGATTCTTACGCGAAGACCCAGTACTTC
CDR3aa: CATSDSYAKTQYF

j_gene: TRBJ1-1
d_gene: TRBD1
abundance: NA
v_gene: TRBV7-9
CDR3nt: TGTGCCAGCAGTGGGACAGATACGATGAACACTGAAGCTTTCTTT
CDR3aa: CASSGTDTMNTEAFF

j_gene: TRBJ2-2
d_gene: NA
abundance: NA
v_gene: TRBV7-4
CDR3nt: TGTGCCAGCACCTCCAACACCGGGGAGCTGTTTTTT
CDR3aa: CASTSNTGELFF

j_gene: TRBJ1-1
d_gene: NA
abundance: NA
v_gene: TRBV6-2/TRBV6-3
CDR3nt: TGTGCCAGCAGTTACACTATGGGGGGGGGTGAAGCTTTCTTT
CDR3aa: CASSYTMGGGEAFF

j_gene: TRBJ2-1
d_gene: NA
abundance: NA
v_gene: TRBV5-1
CDR3nt: TGCGCCAGCAGCTTAGGGGTCGCTTCCTACAATGAGCAGTTCTTC
CDR3aa: CASSLGVASYNEQFF

j_gene: TRBJ1-6
d_gene: NA
abundance: NA
v_gene: TRBV7-9
CDR3nt: TGTGCCAGCAGCTTAACCTCCGGGACTAGTGGTTCACCCCTCCACTTT
CDR3aa: CASSLTSGTSGSPLHF